The table lists the clone carrying this T cell receptor (beta chain) with a few counts. The antigen is undetermined. The assay was immunoSEQ multiplex PCR, and TCRdb's table has in-frame clones only and misses some. This sample has about 97,000 clones, with roughly 74% found just once. This sample was taken from a study of radiotherapy plus CTLA-4 blockade in lung cancer. Overall study findings and caveats: Early clone dynamics of blood T cells, plus interferon-beta, reportedly predicted response best. TCR clones from tumors expanded in blood after radiotherapy plus ipilimumab.

The receptor was isolated from a human donor with non-small cell lung cancer who had a partial response to radiotherapy plus ipilimumab. Some clones in this sample may be carry-over from other donors' samples. Sequenced material: peripheral blood, taken from a patient treated with radiotherapy plus ipilimumab.

CDR3 nucleotide sequence: TGTGCCAGCAGTTTAAGGGGGACGGTGGGGGCATCACCCCTCCACTTT. It translates to CASSLRGTVGASPLHF. This chain joins TRBV27 and TRBJ1-6; D is possibly TRBD1 (6 bases). The germline V gene has CDR1 MNHEY and CDR2 SMNVEV (reference sequence). The CDR3 has 16 amino acids. V gave up 2 bases and J gave up 10 bases, with 18 bases separating them.